Listed below are T cell receptor beta chains from one sample, sequenced in a study of regulatory T cells in long-lasting Graves disease. Each CDR3 protein gets one entry after TCRdb re-called the multiplex PCR reads with MiXCR. The sample has some 200,000 distinct CDR3 sequences; about 19% are singletons. This sample was also put to use in a study of T cells in Graves' hyperthyroidism and ophthalmopathy.

Here the sequenced sample was peripheral blood mononuclear cells (PBMCs), taken at new diagnosis, from a patient treated with antithyroid drugs. These receptors were obtained from a woman younger than 45 with Graves disease. Both conserved end residues are part of each CDR3. The order of the fields is clone size, CDR3 length, J gene, V gene, D gene, CDR3 DNA, CDR3 protein. The D gene is left open where the match is weak. Clone size is stated in some rows and not others, as once, few, many or a class when expanded.

clone_size: .
cdr3_length: 15
j_call: TRBJ2-2
v_call: TRBV24-1
d_call: TRBD1
cdr3_nt: TGTGCCACCAGTGATTTGGAGGGGGCCACCGGGGAGCTGTTTTTT
cdr3_aa: CATSDLEGATGELFF

clone_size: .
cdr3_length: 15
j_call: TRBJ1-6
v_call: TRBV7-9
d_call: TRBD1
cdr3_nt: TGTGCCAGCAGTTTTGGGACAGGAGGAAACTCACCCCTCCACTTT
cdr3_aa: CASSFGTGGNSPLHF

clone_size: .
cdr3_length: 14
j_call: TRBJ2-1
v_call: TRBV5-1
d_call: .
cdr3_nt: TGCGCCAGCAGCTTGTTCACAGGGCTCGATGAGCAGTTCTTC
cdr3_aa: CASSLFTGLDEQFF

clone_size: many
cdr3_length: 15
j_call: TRBJ1-6
v_call: TRBV3-1
d_call: .
cdr3_nt: TGTGCCAGCAGCTTCCGACATCTTGGGAATTCACCCCTCCACTTT
cdr3_aa: CASSFRHLGNSPLHF

clone_size: many
cdr3_length: 11
j_call: TRBJ2-5
v_call: TRBV20-1
d_call: .
cdr3_nt: TGCAGTGCCCGTATCGGAGAGACCCAGTACTTC
cdr3_aa: CSARIGETQYF

clone_size: .
cdr3_length: 13
j_call: TRBJ1-1
v_call: TRBV6-1
d_call: TRBD1
cdr3_nt: TGTGCCAGCAGATCGGGACAGGGTTTTTTGGCTTTCTTT
cdr3_aa: CASRSGQGFLAFF

clone_size: .
cdr3_length: 16
j_call: TRBJ1-6
v_call: TRBV14
d_call: .
cdr3_nt: TGTGCCAGCAGCCAAGTGCGGGGGAGGGTTGATTCACCCCTCCACTTT
cdr3_aa: CASSQVRGRVDSPLHF

clone_size: many
cdr3_length: 12
j_call: TRBJ1-2
v_call: TRBV7-9
d_call: .
cdr3_nt: TGTGCCAGCAGCCCCGACAGTCATGGCTACACCTTC
cdr3_aa: CASSPDSHGYTF

clone_size: many
cdr3_length: 16
j_call: TRBJ2-7
v_call: TRBV28
d_call: TRBD2
cdr3_nt: TGTGCCAGCAGTTCCCCCTGGACTAGCGGAGTCTACGAGCAGTACTTC
cdr3_aa: CASSSPWTSGVYEQYF

clone_size: .
cdr3_length: 14
j_call: TRBJ1-6
v_call: TRBV6-1
d_call: .
cdr3_nt: TGTGCCAGCAGTGGGCAGGCGGTTAATTCACCCCTCCACTTT
cdr3_aa: CASSGQAVNSPLHF

clone_size: .
cdr3_length: 12
j_call: TRBJ2-2
v_call: TRBV6-1
d_call: TRBD1
cdr3_nt: TGTGCCAGCAGTACAGGGGGCGGGGAGCTGTTTTTT
cdr3_aa: CASSTGGGELFF

clone_size: many
cdr3_length: 14
j_call: TRBJ1-2
v_call: TRBV20-1
d_call: .
cdr3_nt: TGCAGTGCCCAGGACGCCCGGGGCAGCTATGGCTACACCTTC
cdr3_aa: CSAQDARGSYGYTF

clone_size: many
cdr3_length: 13
j_call: TRBJ1-2
v_call: TRBV30
d_call: .
cdr3_nt: TGTGCCTGGAGTGAGGCAGGGTCTGGGGGCTACACCTTC
cdr3_aa: CAWSEAGSGGYTF

clone_size: many
cdr3_length: 14
j_call: TRBJ1-2
v_call: TRBV6-5
d_call: .
cdr3_nt: TGTGCCAGCAGTTACAGGCGGGTTATTGGCGGCTACACCTTC
cdr3_aa: CASSYRRVIGGYTF

clone_size: many
cdr3_length: 16
j_call: TRBJ2-2
v_call: TRBV20-1
d_call: TRBD2
cdr3_nt: TGCAGTGCTGGGGTAGCGGGAGGGCCATGGACCGGGGAGCTGTTTTTC
cdr3_aa: CSAGVAGGPWTGELFF

clone_size: many
cdr3_length: 15
j_call: TRBJ1-2
v_call: TRBV28
d_call: .
cdr3_nt: TGTGCCAGCAGTTTACGGGGGGACGAGTTGGATGGCTACACCTTC
cdr3_aa: CASSLRGDELDGYTF

clone_size: few
cdr3_length: 16
j_call: TRBJ1-5
v_call: TRBV18
d_call: TRBD1
cdr3_nt: TGTGCCAGCTCAACGCGGGACAGGGGGTTCAATCAGCCCCAGCATTTT
cdr3_aa: CASSTRDRGFNQPQHF

clone_size: many
cdr3_length: 15
j_call: TRBJ1-2
v_call: TRBV28
d_call: .
cdr3_nt: TGTGCCAGCAGTTTAGGGGCCGCCCGTCGTGGGGGCTACACCTTC
cdr3_aa: CASSLGAARRGGYTF

clone_size: few
cdr3_length: 13
j_call: TRBJ2-1
v_call: TRBV6-1
d_call: .
cdr3_nt: TGTGCCAGCAGTGGGGGGCAGCGGCGGGAGCAGTTCTTC
cdr3_aa: CASSGGQRREQFF

clone_size: many
cdr3_length: 14
j_call: TRBJ2-7
v_call: TRBV2
d_call: TRBD2
cdr3_nt: TGTGCCAGCAGTGTATCGGCGGGAGGCTACGAGCAGTACTTC
cdr3_aa: CASSVSAGGYEQYF

clone_size: many
cdr3_length: 16
j_call: TRBJ2-2
v_call: TRBV2
d_call: TRBD2
cdr3_nt: TGTGCCAGCGGGACTAGCGGGGGATTGAACACCGGGGAGCTGTTTTTT
cdr3_aa: CASGTSGGLNTGELFF

clone_size: many
cdr3_length: 14
j_call: TRBJ2-5
v_call: TRBV20-1
d_call: TRBD2
cdr3_nt: TGCAGTGCTAGTCGGGTAGCGGGCGTAGAGACCCAGTACTTC
cdr3_aa: CSASRVAGVETQYF

clone_size: many
cdr3_length: 17
j_call: TRBJ2-7
v_call: TRBV6-9
d_call: .
cdr3_nt: TGTGCCAGCAGTTACACCCAACAGGGATATACCTCATACGAGCAGTACTTC
cdr3_aa: CASSYTQQGYTSYEQYF

clone_size: many
cdr3_length: 13
j_call: TRBJ2-7
v_call: TRBV20-1
d_call: TRBD2
cdr3_nt: TGCAGTGCTAGGGGACTAGGTCGTTACGAGCAGTACTTC
cdr3_aa: CSARGLGRYEQYF

clone_size: few
cdr3_length: 20
j_call: TRBJ2-2
v_call: TRBV3-1
d_call: .
cdr3_nt: TGTGCCAGCAGCCAAGAATTTAGGGAAGGAAGCCTTGCGAACACCGGGGAGCTGTTTTTT
cdr3_aa: CASSQEFREGSLANTGELFF

clone_size: .
cdr3_length: 17
j_call: TRBJ2-4
v_call: TRBV4-1
d_call: .
cdr3_nt: TGCGCCAGCAGCCACCTTGGGGGTGGGTTAGCCAAAAACATTCAGTACTTC
cdr3_aa: CASSHLGGGLAKNIQYF

clone_size: few
cdr3_length: 14
j_call: TRBJ2-7
v_call: TRBV19
d_call: TRBD1
cdr3_nt: TGTGCCAGTAGAAAATGGGACAGGGGGGCCGAGCAGTACTTC
cdr3_aa: CASRKWDRGAEQYF

clone_size: .
cdr3_length: 20
j_call: TRBJ2-3
v_call: TRBV24-1
d_call: .
cdr3_nt: TGTGCCACCAGTGAGATCGGGGTAGCGGAGCCGTCCATCGGCGCAGATACGCAGTATTTT
cdr3_aa: CATSEIGVAEPSIGADTQYF

clone_size: many
cdr3_length: 13
j_call: TRBJ1-2
v_call: TRBV5-4
d_call: .
cdr3_nt: TGTGCCAGCAGCTTGGAAGCAGGCAAGGGCTACACCTTC
cdr3_aa: CASSLEAGKGYTF

clone_size: many
cdr3_length: 14
j_call: TRBJ2-7
v_call: TRBV6-2/TRBV6-3
d_call: .
cdr3_nt: TGTGCCAGCACCTCGACAGGGGAGGGCTACGAGCAGTACTTC
cdr3_aa: CASTSTGEGYEQYF

clone_size: .
cdr3_length: 16
j_call: TRBJ1-5
v_call: TRBV4-1
d_call: .
cdr3_nt: TGCGCCAGCAGCCATGCGGACAGCCGCAGCAATCAGCCCCAGCATTTT
cdr3_aa: CASSHADSRSNQPQHF

clone_size: .
cdr3_length: 15
j_call: TRBJ2-1
v_call: TRBV4-1
d_call: TRBD1
cdr3_nt: TGCGCCAGCAGCCAAGAGTGGGACAGTTACAATGAGCAGTTCTTC
cdr3_aa: CASSQEWDSYNEQFF

clone_size: many
cdr3_length: 14
j_call: TRBJ1-1
v_call: TRBV28
d_call: .
cdr3_nt: TGTGCCAGCAGTTTAGTGGCCCGGCACACTGAAGCTTTCTTT
cdr3_aa: CASSLVARHTEAFF

clone_size: many
cdr3_length: 15
j_call: TRBJ1-1
v_call: TRBV6-5
d_call: .
cdr3_nt: TGTGCCAGCAGTTACTCGGGGGGCCACGTAGGCCAAGCTTTCTTT
cdr3_aa: CASSYSGGHVGQAFF

clone_size: once
cdr3_length: 15
j_call: TRBJ1-2
v_call: TRBV27
d_call: .
cdr3_nt: TGTGCCAGCAGTTCCCTACCCAGGGAGAACTATGGCTACACCTTC
cdr3_aa: CASSSLPRENYGYTF

clone_size: many
cdr3_length: 16
j_call: TRBJ2-2
v_call: TRBV11-2
d_call: .
cdr3_nt: TGTGCCAGCAGCACTCGAACTGGAGCGACCACCGGGGAGCTGTTTTTT
cdr3_aa: CASSTRTGATTGELFF

clone_size: .
cdr3_length: 15
j_call: TRBJ2-2
v_call: TRBV9
d_call: .
cdr3_nt: TGTGCCAGCAGCGTAGAAAGTCGGGGCACCGGGGAGCTGTTTTTT
cdr3_aa: CASSVESRGTGELFF

clone_size: few
cdr3_length: 13
j_call: TRBJ2-5
v_call: TRBV5-4
d_call: .
cdr3_nt: TGTGCCAGCAGCCTGGGGGTTAAGGAGACCCAGTACTTC
cdr3_aa: CASSLGVKETQYF

clone_size: many
cdr3_length: 15
j_call: TRBJ2-5
v_call: TRBV12-5
d_call: .
cdr3_nt: TGTGCTAGTGGTTTTCCCCACAGATCCGAGGAGACCCAGTACTTC
cdr3_aa: CASGFPHRSEETQYF

clone_size: once
cdr3_length: 15
j_call: TRBJ2-1
v_call: TRBV11-2
d_call: TRBD1
cdr3_nt: TGTGCCAGCAGCTTAGGAGGGGGCATTTACAATGAGCAGTTCTTC
cdr3_aa: CASSLGGGIYNEQFF